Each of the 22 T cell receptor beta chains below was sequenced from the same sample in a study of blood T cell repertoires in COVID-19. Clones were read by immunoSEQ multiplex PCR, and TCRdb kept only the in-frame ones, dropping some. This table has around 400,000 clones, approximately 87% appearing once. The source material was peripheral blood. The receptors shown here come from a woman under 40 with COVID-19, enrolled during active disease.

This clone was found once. CDR3 DNA: TGTGCCAGTAGTATTAGGTCTAGCGGGAGGGCCGAGGAGCTGTTTTTT. It specifies CASSIRSSGRAEELFF. V is TRBV19 and J is TRBJ2-2, with 12 bases matching TRBD2. Trimming removed 3 bases from V and 10 bases from J; junction bases left unmatched: 9. The V gene's germline CDR1 is LNHDA and CDR2 SQIVND (reference sequence). The CDR3 runs 16 residues.

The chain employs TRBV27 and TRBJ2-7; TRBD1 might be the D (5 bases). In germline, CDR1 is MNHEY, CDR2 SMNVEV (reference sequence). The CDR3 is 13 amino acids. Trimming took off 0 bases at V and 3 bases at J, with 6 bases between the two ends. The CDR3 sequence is CASSLSQGYEQYF. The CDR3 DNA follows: TGTGCCAGCAGTTTATCTCAGGGCTACGAGCAGTACTTC.

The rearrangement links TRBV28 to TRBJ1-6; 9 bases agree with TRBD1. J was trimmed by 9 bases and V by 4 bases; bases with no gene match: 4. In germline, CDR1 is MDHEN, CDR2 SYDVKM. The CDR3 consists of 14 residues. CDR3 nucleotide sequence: TGTGCCAGCAGTTGGGGACAGGGCAGTTCACCCCTCCACTTT. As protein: CASSWGQGSSPLHF.

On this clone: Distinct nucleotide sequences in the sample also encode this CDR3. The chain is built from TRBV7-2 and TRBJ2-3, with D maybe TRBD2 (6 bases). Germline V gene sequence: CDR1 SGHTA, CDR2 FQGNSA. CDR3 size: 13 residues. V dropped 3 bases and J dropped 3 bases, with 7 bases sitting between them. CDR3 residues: CASSFRETDTQYF. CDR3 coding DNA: TGTGCCAGCAGCTTTCGGGAGACAGATACGCAGTATTTT.

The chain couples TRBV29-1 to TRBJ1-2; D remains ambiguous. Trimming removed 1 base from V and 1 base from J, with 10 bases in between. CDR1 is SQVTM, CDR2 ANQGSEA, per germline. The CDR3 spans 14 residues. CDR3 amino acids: CSVEVGHLNYGYTF. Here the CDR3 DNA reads TGCAGCGTTGAAGTTGGGCACCTTAACTATGGCTACACCTTC.

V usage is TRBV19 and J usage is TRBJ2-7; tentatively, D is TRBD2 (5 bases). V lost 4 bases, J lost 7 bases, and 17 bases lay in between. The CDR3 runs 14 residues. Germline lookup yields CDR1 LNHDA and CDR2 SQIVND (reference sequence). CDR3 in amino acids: CASSKPGTANEQYF. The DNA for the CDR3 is TGTGCCAGTAGTAAACCGGGAACGGCGAATGAGCAGTACTTC.

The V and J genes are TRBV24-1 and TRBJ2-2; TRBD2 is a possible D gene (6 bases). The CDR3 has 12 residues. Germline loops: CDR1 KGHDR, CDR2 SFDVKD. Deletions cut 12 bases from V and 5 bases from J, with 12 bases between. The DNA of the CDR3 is TGTGCCGCGGGGCGAGGAACCGGGGAGCTGTTTTTT. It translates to CAAGRGTGELFF.

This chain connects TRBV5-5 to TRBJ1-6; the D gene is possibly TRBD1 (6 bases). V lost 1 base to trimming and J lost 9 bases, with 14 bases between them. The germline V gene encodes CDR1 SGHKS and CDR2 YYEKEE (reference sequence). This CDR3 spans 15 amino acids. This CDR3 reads CASSLRPGARSPLHF. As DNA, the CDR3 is TGTGCCAGCAGCTTGCGTCCAGGGGCTCGTTCACCCCTCCACTTT.

CDR3 DNA sequence: TGTGCCAGTAGTATCCAAGGACAGGGAAGAATAGATACGCAGTATTTT. Translated: CASSIQGQGRIDTQYF. V and J are TRBV19 and TRBJ2-3; 8 bases agree with TRBD1. Germline CDR1 is LNHDA and CDR2 is SQIVND (reference sequence). J gave up 5 bases and V 3 bases, and 10 bases lay outside the gene matches. The CDR3 totals 16 residues. Supplemented by reference TRBV19 and TRBJ2-3, the full variable domain reads DGGITQSPKYLFRKEGQNVTLSCEQNLNHDAMYWYRQDPGQGLRLIYYSQIVNDFQKGDIAEGYSVSREKKESFPLTVTSAQKNPTAFYLCASSIQGQGRIDTQYFGPGTRLTVL.

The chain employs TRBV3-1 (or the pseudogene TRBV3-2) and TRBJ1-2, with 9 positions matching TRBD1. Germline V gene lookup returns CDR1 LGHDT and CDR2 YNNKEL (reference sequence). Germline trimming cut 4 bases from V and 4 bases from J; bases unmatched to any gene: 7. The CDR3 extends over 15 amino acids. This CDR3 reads CASSPLQGAGYGYTF. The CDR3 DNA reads TGTGCCAGCAGCCCCCTACAGGGGGCGGGCTATGGCTACACCTTC.

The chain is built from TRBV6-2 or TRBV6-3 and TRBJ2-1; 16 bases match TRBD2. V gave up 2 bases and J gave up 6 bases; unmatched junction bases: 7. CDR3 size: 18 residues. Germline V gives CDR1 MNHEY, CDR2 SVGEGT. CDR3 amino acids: CASSYLTGTSGRGNEQFF. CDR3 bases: TGTGCCAGCAGTTACCTTACCGGGACTAGCGGGAGGGGCAATGAGCAGTTCTTC.

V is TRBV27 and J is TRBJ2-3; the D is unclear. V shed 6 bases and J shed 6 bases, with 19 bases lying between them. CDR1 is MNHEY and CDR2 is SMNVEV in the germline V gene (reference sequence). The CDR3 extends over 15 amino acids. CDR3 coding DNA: TGTGCCAGCAGCCCGTCCGGGTCTCCGAGGGATACGCAGTATTTT. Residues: CASSPSGSPRDTQYF.

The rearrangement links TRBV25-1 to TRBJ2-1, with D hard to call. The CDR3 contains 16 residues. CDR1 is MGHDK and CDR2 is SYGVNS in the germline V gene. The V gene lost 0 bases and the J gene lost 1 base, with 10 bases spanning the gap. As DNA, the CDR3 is TGTGCCAGCAGTGAATACTCTGCGCATTCCTACAATGAGCAGTTCTTC. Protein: CASSEYSAHSYNEQFF.

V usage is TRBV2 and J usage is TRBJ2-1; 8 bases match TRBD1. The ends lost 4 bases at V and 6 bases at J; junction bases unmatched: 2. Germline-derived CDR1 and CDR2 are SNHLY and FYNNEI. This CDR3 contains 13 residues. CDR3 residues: CASSGTGFNEQFF. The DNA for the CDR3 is TGTGCCAGCAGTGGGACAGGGTTCAATGAGCAGTTCTTC.

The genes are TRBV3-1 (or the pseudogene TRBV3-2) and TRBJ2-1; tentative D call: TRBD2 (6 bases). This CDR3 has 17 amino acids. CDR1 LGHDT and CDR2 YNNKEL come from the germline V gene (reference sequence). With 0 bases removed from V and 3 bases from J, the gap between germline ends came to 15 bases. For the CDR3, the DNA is TGTGCCAGCAGCCAAGATCGGGACTTCCCCAACTACAATGAGCAGTTCTTC. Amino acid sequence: CASSQDRDFPNYNEQFF.

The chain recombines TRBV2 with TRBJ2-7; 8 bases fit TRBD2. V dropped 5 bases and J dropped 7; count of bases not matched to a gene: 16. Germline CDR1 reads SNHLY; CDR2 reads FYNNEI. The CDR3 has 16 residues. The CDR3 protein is CASSWTGGTRDREQYF. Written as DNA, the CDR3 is TGTGCCAGCAGTTGGACGGGGGGGACGCGAGACAGGGAGCAGTACTTC.

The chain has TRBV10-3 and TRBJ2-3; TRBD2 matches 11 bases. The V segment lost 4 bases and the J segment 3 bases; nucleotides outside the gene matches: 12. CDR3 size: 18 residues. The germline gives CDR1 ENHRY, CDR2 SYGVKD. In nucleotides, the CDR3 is TGTGCCATCAGTGGAGAAAATCTAGCGGGAGGAAGTACAGATACGCAGTATTTT. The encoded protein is CAISGENLAGGSTDTQYF.

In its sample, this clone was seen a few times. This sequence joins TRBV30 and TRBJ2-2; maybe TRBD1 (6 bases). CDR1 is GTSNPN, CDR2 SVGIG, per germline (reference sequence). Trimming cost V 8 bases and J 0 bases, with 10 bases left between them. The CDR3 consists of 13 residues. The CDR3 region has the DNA TGTGCCATAGGGACACCGAACACCGGGGAGCTGTTTTTT. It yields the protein CAIGTPNTGELFF.

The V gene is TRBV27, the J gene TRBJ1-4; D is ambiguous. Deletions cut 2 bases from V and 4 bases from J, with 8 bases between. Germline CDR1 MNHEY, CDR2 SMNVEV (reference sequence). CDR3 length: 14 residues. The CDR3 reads CASSLRGNNEKLFF. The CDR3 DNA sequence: TGTGCCAGCAGTTTAAGAGGGAATAATGAAAAACTGTTTTTT. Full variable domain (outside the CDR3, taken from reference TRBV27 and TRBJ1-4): EAQVTQNPRYLITVTGKKLTVTCSQNMNHEYMSWYRQDPGLGLRQIYYSMNVEVTDKGDVPEGYKVSRKEKRNFPLILESPSPNQTSLYFCASSLRGNNEKLFFGSGTQLSVL.

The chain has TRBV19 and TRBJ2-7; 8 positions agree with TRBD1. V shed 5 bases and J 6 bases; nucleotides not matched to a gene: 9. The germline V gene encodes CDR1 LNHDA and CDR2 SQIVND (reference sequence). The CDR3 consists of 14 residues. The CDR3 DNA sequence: TGTGCCAGTAGTCTCTGGACAGGGCCCAGCGAGCAGTACTTC. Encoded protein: CASSLWTGPSEQYF.

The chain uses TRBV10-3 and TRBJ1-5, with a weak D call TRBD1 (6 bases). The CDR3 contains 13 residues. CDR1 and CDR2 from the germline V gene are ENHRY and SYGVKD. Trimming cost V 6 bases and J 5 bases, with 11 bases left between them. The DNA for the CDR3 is TGTGCCATCAGGGCAGCAGGGGATCAGCCCCAGCATTTT. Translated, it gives CAIRAAGDQPQHF.

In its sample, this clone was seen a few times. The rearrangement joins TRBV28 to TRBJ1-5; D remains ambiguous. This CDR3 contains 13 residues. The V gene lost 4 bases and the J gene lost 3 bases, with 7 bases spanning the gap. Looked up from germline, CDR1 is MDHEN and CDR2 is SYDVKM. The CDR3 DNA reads TGTGCCAGCAGTTCGAGTTACAATCAGCCCCAGCATTTT. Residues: CASSSSYNQPQHF.